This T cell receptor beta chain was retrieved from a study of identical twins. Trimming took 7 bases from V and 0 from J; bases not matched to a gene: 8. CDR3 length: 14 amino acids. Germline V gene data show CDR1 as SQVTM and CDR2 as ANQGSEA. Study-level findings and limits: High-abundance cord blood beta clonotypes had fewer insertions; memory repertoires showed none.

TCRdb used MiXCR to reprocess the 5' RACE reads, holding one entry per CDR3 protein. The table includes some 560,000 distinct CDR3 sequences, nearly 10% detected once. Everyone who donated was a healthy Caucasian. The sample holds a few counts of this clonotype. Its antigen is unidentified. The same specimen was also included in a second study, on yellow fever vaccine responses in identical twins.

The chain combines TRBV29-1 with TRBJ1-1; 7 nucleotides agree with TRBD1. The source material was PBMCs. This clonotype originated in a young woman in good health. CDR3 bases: TGCAGCGCTTCGAGGGGGCCCATGAACACTGAAGCTTTCTTT. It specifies CSASRGPMNTEAFF.